This TCR beta chain was identified in a study of cytomegalovirus exposure and HLA in healthy donors. Findings of the study overall: According to a later analysis, TCR clusters from the first cohort tended to co-occur in the 120 or so validation repertoires. Per published reports, the classifier diagnosed cytomegalovirus status with high specificity and sensitivity. Many donors shared some public TCRs, even though most TCR sequences were rare.

Using immunoSEQ multiplex PCR, the repertoire was profiled, and TCRdb retains in-frame clones only, with some absent. The sample has tens of thousands of clones; approximately 95% are singletons. On this clone itself: Its antigen is still unknown.

J lost 5 bases, V lost 1 base, and 5 bases had no gene match. The CDR3 is 15 residues long. CDR1 and CDR2 from the germline V gene are LGHNA and YSLEER. Sequenced input: PBMCs. The sequence was collected from a young woman in good health and CMV-seronegative. This sequence joins TRBV4-3 and TRBJ1-1; 9 bases agree with TRBD1. CDR3 amino acids: CASSQGDRAMTEAFF. CDR3 nucleotides: TGCGCCAGCAGCCAAGGGGACAGGGCAATGACTGAAGCTTTCTTT.